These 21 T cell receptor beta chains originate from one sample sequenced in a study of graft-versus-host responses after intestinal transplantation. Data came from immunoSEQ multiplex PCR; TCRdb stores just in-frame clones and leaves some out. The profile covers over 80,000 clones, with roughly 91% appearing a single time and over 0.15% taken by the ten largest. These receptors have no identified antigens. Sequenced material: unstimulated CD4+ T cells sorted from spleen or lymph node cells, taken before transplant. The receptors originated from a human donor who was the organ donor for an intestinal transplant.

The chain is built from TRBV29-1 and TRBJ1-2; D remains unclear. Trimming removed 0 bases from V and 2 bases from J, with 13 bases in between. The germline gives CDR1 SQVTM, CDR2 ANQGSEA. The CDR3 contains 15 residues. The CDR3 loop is CSVEDALIRNYGYTF. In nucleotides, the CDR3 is TGCAGCGTTGAAGACGCGCTAATTCGGAACTATGGCTACACCTTC.

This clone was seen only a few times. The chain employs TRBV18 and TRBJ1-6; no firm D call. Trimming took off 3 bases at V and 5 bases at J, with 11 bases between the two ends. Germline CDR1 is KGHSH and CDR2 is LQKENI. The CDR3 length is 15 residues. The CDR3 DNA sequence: TGTGCCAGCTCACCTATTAGTGGTGATAATTCACCCCTCCACTTT. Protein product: CASSPISGDNSPLHF.

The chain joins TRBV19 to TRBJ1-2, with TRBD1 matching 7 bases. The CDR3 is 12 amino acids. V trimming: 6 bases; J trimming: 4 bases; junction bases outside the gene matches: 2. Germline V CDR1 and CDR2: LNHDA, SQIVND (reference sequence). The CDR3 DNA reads TGTGCCAGTAGATGGGACAGCTATGGCTACACCTTC. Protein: CASRWDSYGYTF.

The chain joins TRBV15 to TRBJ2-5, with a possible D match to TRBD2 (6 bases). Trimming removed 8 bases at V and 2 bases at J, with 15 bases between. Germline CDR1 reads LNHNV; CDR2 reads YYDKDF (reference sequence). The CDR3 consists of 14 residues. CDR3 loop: CATGGPSLQETQYF. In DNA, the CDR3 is TGTGCCACCGGAGGGCCCTCATTACAAGAGACCCAGTACTTC.

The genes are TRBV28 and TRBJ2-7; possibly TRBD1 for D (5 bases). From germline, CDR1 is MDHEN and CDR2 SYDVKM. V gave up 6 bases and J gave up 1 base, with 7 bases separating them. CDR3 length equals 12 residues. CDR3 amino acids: CASRRQSYEQYF. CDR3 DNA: TGTGCCAGCAGAAGACAGTCCTACGAGCAGTACTTC.

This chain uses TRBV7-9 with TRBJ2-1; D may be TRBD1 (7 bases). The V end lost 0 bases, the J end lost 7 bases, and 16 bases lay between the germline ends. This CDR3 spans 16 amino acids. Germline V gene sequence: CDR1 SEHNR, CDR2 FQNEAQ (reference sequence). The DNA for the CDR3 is TGTGCCAGCAGCTTAGCGTGGCGGGCAGGGGGGAATGAGCAGTTCTTC. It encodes CASSLAWRAGGNEQFF.

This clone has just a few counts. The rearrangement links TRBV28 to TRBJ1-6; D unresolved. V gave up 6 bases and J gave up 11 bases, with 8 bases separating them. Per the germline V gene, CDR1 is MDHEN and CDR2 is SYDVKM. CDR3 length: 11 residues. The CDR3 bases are TGTGCCAGCAGCGGGGTTCCACCCCTCCACTTT. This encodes CASSGVPPLHF.

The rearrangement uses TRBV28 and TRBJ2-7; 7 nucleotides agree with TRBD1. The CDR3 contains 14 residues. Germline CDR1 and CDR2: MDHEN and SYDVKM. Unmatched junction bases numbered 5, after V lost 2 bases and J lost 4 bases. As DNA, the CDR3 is TGTGCCAGCAGTTTACCGGGGACAGTTTACGAGCAGTACTTC. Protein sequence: CASSLPGTVYEQYF.

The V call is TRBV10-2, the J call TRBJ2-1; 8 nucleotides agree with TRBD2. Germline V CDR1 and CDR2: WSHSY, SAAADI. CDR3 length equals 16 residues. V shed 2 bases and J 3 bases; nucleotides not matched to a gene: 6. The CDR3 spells CASSEPGGLGYNEQFF. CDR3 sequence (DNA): TGCGCCAGCAGTGAGCCGGGGGGACTAGGCTACAATGAGCAGTTCTTC.

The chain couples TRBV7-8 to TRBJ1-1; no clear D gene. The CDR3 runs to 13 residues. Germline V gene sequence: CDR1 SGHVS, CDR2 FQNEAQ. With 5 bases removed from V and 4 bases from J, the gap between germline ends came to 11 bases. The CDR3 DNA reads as TGTGCCAGCAGCACACACACCTCCACTGAAGCTTTCTTT. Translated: CASSTHTSTEAFF.

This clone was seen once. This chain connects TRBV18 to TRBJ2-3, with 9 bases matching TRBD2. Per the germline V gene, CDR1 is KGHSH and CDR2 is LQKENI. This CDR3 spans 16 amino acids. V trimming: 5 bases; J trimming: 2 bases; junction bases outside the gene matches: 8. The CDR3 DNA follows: TGTGCCAGCTCAGCTCAGGGACTAGCAAACACAGATACGCAGTATTTT. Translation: CASSAQGLANTDTQYF.

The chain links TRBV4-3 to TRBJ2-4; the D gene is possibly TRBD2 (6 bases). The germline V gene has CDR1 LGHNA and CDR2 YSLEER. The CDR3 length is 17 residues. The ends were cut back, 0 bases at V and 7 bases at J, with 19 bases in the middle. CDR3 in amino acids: CASSQEVAGPGLNIQYF. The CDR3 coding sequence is TGCGCCAGCAGCCAAGAAGTTGCGGGGCCCGGACTTAACATTCAGTACTTC.

The CDR3 sequence: CASNGGTRTEAFF. The CDR3 DNA follows: TGTGCCAGCAATGGCGGGACTAGGACTGAAGCTTTCTTT. The rearrangement uses TRBV28 and TRBJ1-1, with a tentative D call TRBD1 (5 bases). The germline V and J ends were trimmed by 7 bases and 5 bases, with 14 bases remaining between them. From germline, CDR1 is MDHEN and CDR2 SYDVKM. CDR3 size: 13 residues.

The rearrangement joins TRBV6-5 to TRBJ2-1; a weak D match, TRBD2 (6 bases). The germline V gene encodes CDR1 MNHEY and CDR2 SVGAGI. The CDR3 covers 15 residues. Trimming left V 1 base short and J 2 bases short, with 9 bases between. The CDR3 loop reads CASSYWRGAYNEQFF. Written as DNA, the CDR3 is TGTGCCAGCAGTTACTGGCGGGGTGCCTACAATGAGCAGTTCTTC.

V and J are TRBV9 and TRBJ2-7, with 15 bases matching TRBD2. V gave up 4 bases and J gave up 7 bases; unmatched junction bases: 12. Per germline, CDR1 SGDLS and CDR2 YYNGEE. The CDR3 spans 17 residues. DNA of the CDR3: TGTGCCAGCAGCAAAACCGGGACTAGCGGGGGGTTGGGTGAGCAGTACTTC. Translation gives CASSKTGTSGGLGEQYF.

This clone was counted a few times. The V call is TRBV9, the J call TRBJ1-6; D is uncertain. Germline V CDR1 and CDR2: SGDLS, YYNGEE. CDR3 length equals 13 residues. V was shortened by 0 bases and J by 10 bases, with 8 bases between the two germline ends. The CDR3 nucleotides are TGTGCCAGCAGCGTAGAGGCTAGGTCACCCCTCCACTTT. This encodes CASSVEARSPLHF.

CDR3 nucleotides: TGTGCCAGCAGGATGGTAGGACAAATATACGAGCAGTACTTC. Translated, it gives CASRMVGQIYEQYF. The genes are TRBV6-1 and TRBJ2-7; a weak D match, TRBD1 (5 bases). The CDR3 extends over 14 amino acids. Germline assignment: CDR1 MNHNS and CDR2 SASEGT. V was trimmed by 6 bases and J by 4 bases, leaving 16 bases between them.

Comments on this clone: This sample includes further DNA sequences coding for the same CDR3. The CDR3 loop is CASSLDVSGGEQYF. DNA for the CDR3: TGTGCCAGCAGCTTAGATGTTTCCGGGGGCGAGCAGTACTTC. The rearrangement joins TRBV7-9 to TRBJ2-7; D may be TRBD2 (6 bases). The CDR3 extends over 14 amino acids. Germline V gives CDR1 SEHNR, CDR2 FQNEAQ (reference sequence). Deletions cut 1 base from V and 6 bases from J, with 13 bases between.

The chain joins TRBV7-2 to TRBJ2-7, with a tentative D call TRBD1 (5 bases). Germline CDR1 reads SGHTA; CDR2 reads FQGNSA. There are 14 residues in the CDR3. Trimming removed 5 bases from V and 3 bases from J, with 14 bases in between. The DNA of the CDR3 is TGTGCCAGCAGCCTCGCCTTCCAGGGCTACGAGCAGTACTTC. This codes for CASSLAFQGYEQYF.

CDR3 sequence reads: CASSFIAGGAYEQYF. The CDR3 DNA reads as TGTGCCAGCAGCTTCATAGCGGGGGGCGCCTACGAGCAGTACTTC. The chain links TRBV7-2 to TRBJ2-7; 10 bases match TRBD2. CDR3 length: 15 residues. J lost 2 bases, V lost 3 bases, and 4 bases had no gene match. The V gene's germline CDR1 is SGHTA and CDR2 FQGNSA.

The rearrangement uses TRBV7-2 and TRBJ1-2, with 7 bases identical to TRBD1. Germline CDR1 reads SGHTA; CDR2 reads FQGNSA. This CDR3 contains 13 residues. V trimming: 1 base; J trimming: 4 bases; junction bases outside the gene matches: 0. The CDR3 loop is CASSLDRGYGYTF. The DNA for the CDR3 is TGTGCCAGCAGCTTAGACAGGGGCTATGGCTACACCTTC.